Below are 9 T cell receptor beta chains sequenced from a single sample in a study of shared clonotypes between healthy human individuals. The assay was immunoSEQ multiplex PCR, and TCRdb's table has in-frame clones only and misses some. The sample has 1.4 million or so clones, approximately 98.5% seen once. The specimen sequenced was naive CD4+ T cells sorted from blood. Stated subset: CD45RA+ positively selected. The receptors were gathered from a man aged 25 to 40 in good health.

This sequence joins TRBV29-1 and TRBJ1-4; D is unresolved. The CDR3 is 12 amino acids. V was shortened by 4 bases and J by 6 bases, with 9 bases between the two germline ends. From germline, CDR1 is SQVTM and CDR2 ANQGSEA. The CDR3 sequence: CSVAEGYEKLFF. As DNA, the CDR3 is TGCAGCGTTGCAGAAGGGTATGAAAAACTGTTTTTT.

The rearrangement uses TRBV7-6 and TRBJ2-5; 9 bases match TRBD1. The CDR3 has 16 amino acids. CDR1 is SGHVS, CDR2 FNYEAQ, per germline. The ends lost 1 base at V and 4 bases at J; junction bases unmatched: 7. The CDR3 DNA is TGTGCCAGCAGCTTAGGGACAGGGGTCTCAAGAGAGACCCAGTACTTC. Amino acid sequence: CASSLGTGVSRETQYF.

The chain is built from TRBV27 and TRBJ1-5; D is possibly TRBD1 (5 bases). The CDR3 is 13 residues long. Germline CDR1 is MNHEY and CDR2 is SMNVEV (reference sequence). With 5 bases removed from V and 3 bases from J, the gap between germline ends came to 8 bases. This CDR3 is CASSTGFNQPQHF. CDR3 coding DNA: TGTGCCAGCAGTACAGGTTTCAATCAGCCCCAGCATTTT.

The V and J genes are TRBV29-1 and TRBJ1-1, with D uncertain. The CDR3 is made up of 14 amino acids. Germline values: CDR1 SQVTM, CDR2 ANQGSEA. Trimming removed 6 bases at V and 4 bases at J, with 18 bases between. CDR3: CSVLEGQWPTEAFF. The CDR3 nucleotides read TGCAGCGTCTTGGAGGGTCAATGGCCCACTGAAGCTTTCTTT.

J is TRBJ2-2 and V is TRBV10-1; D call uncertain. Germline values: CDR1 WNHNN, CDR2 SYGVQD (reference sequence). The length of the CDR3 is 13 residues. V shed 5 bases and J shed 5 bases, with 9 bases lying between them. The DNA of the CDR3 is TGCGCCAGCAGTCCCGAAGGTACCGGGGAGCTGTTTTTT. It translates to CASSPEGTGELFF.

The V and J genes are TRBV23-1 and TRBJ1-2; D may be TRBD1 (5 bases). TRBV23-1 is marked as an open reading frame, function uncertain. Trimming cost V 2 bases and J 8 bases, with 24 bases left between them. This CDR3 contains 17 residues. In nucleotides, the CDR3 is TGCGCCAGCAGTCAAACCTGTCTCGGGGTGGGGGTGTACGGCTACACCTTC. Translated, it gives CASSQTCLGVGVYGYTF.

This chain uses TRBV7-2 with TRBJ1-2, with TRBD1 identical over 8 bases. Per the germline V gene, CDR1 is SGHTA and CDR2 is FQGNSA. The V and J ends lost 5 bases and 14 bases, in that order; junction bases with no gene match: 13. This CDR3 has 13 amino acids. The CDR3 here is CASSASHRGFDTF. CDR3 DNA sequence: TGTGCCAGCAGCGCCTCTCACAGGGGGTTCGATACCTTC.

The rearrangement uses TRBV28 and TRBJ1-4; a weak D match, TRBD1 (5 bases). Per the germline V gene, CDR1 is MDHEN and CDR2 is SYDVKM. There are 14 residues in the CDR3. Trimming pared 6 bases from V and 7 bases from J, leaving 15 bases between. DNA of the CDR3: TGTGCCAGCAGCTATACCGGGACGGTTGAAAAACTGTTTTTT. Translated, it gives CASSYTGTVEKLFF.

The chain couples TRBV10-3 to TRBJ1-1, with a possible D match to TRBD1 (6 bases). This CDR3 is 16 amino acids long. V lost 1 base and J 1 base, leaving 13 bases between the germline ends. The V gene's germline CDR1 is ENHRY and CDR2 SYGVKD. The CDR3 reads CAISEFGGRGNTEAFF. The CDR3 DNA sequence: TGTGCCATCAGTGAGTTCGGGGGCAGGGGGAACACTGAAGCTTTCTTT.